This record looks at one T cell receptor (beta chain) sequence and its context. Data came from immunoSEQ multiplex PCR; TCRdb stores just in-frame clones and leaves some out. Among some 70,000 clones, about 90% were seen once, and the ten largest hold approximately 40%. The entry originates in a study of blood T cell repertoires in COVID-19. Study context: The study drew acute and convalescent COVID-19 samples from the United States, Italy and Spain. PBMCs, B-cell-depleted T cells, or T cells provided the cDNA or gDNA that made up the material.

Material: peripheral blood. The origin of this receptor is a woman in her sixties with COVID-19, enrolled during active disease.

The CDR3 loop reads CATQVGQGYGYTF. CDR3 nucleotide sequence: TGCGCCACCCAAGTAGGACAGGGCTATGGCTACACCTTC. The V call is TRBV5-1, the J call TRBJ1-2; 8 bases match TRBD1. The CDR3 totals 13 residues. With 9 bases clipped from V and 4 bases from J, the junction kept 8 bases outside the gene matches. Per the germline V gene, CDR1 is SGHRS and CDR2 is YFSETQ.